This TCR beta chain is from a study of blood T cell repertoires in COVID-19. Study at large: The cDNA or gDNA used as material had been derived from T cells, B-cell-depleted T cells, or PBMCs.

Germline V gene data show CDR1 as MNHEY and CDR2 as SMNVEV (reference sequence). This CDR3 has 15 residues. Trimming removed 6 bases from V and 4 bases from J, with 15 bases in between. Original analysis: Amplification from reference gene primers served as the basis for estimated nucleated cell counts. The method was immunoSEQ multiplex PCR; TCRdb's version includes in-frame clones alone and lacks a portion of them. V, J and clone size derive from that table, while D and trimming were established from the DNA sequence. The repertoire has over 300,000 clones, roughly 86% of them found once; the top ten carry around 1.5%.

The rearrangement uses TRBV27 and TRBJ2-2; weak D call: TRBD1 (7 bases). The sample comprised peripheral blood. This clonotype originated in a woman between 50 and 59 years old with acute or convalescent COVID-19. In DNA form, the CDR3 reads TGTGCCAGCAGCTTGAACAGGGGAGGCACCGGGGAGCTGTTTTTT. This encodes CASSLNRGGTGELFF.